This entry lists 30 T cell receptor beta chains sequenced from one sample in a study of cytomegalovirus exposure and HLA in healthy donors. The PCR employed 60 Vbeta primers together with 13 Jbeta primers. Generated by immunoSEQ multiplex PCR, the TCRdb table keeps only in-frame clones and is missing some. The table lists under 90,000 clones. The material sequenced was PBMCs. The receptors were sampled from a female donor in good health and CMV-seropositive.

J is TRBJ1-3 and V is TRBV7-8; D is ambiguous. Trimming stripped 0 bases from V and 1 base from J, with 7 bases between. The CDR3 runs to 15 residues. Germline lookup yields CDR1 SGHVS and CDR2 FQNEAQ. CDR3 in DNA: TGTGCCAGCAGCTTAGCGTCGGGATCTGGAAACACCATATATTTT. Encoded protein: CASSLASGSGNTIYF. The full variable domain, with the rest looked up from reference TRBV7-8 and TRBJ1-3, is GAGVSQSPRYKVAKRGQDVALRCDPISGHVSLFWYQQALGQGPEFLTYFQNEAQLDKSGLPSDRFFAERPEGSVSTLKIQRTQQEDSAVYLCASSLASGSGNTIYFGEGSWLTVV.

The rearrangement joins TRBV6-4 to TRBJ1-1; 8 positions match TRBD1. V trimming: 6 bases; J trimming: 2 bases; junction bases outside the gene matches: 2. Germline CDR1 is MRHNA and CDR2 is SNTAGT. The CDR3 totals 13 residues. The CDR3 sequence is CASRAGGNTEAFF. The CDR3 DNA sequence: TGTGCCAGCAGAGCAGGGGGCAACACTGAAGCTTTCTTT.

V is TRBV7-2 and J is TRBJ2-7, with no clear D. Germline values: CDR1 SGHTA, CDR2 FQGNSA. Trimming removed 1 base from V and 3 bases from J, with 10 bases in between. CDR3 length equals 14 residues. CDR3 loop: CASSLDGLHYEQYF. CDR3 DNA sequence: TGTGCCAGCAGCTTAGATGGGCTCCACTACGAGCAGTACTTC.

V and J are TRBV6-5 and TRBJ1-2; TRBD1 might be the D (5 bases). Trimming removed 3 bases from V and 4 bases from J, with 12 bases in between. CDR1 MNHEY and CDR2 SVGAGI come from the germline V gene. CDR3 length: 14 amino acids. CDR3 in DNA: TGTGCCAGCAGTTATTTGGGGCAGGGCTATGGCTACACCTTC. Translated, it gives CASSYLGQGYGYTF.

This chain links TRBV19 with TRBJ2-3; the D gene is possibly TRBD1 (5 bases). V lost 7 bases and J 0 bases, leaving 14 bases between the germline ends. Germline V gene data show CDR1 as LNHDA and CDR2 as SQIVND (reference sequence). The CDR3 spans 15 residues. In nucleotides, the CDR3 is TGTGCCAGTAAAGGGGTCGGCTCTAGCACAGATACGCAGTATTTT. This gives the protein CASKGVGSSTDTQYF.

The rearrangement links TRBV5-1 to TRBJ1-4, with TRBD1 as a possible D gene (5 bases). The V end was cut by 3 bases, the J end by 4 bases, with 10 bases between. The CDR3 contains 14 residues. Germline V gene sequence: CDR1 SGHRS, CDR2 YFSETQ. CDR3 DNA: TGCGCCAGCAGCTCCAGGGAATATAATGAAAAACTGTTTTTT. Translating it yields CASSSREYNEKLFF.

The CDR3 loop is CASSLQGEEQYF. CDR3 DNA: TGTGCCAGCTCACTACAGGGCGAGGAGCAGTACTTC. This sequence joins TRBV18 and TRBJ2-7; perhaps TRBD1 as D (6 bases). Trimming took off 4 bases at V and 7 bases at J, with 11 bases between the two ends. The germline gives CDR1 KGHSH, CDR2 LQKENI. The CDR3 has 12 residues. The full variable domain, in which reference TRBV18 and TRBJ2-7 provide the parts outside the CDR3, is NAGVMQNPRHLVRRRGQEARLRCSPMKGHSHVYWYRQLPEEGLKFMVYLQKENIIDESGMPKERFSAEFPKEGPSILRIQQVVRGDSAAYFCASSLQGEEQYFGPGTRLTVT.

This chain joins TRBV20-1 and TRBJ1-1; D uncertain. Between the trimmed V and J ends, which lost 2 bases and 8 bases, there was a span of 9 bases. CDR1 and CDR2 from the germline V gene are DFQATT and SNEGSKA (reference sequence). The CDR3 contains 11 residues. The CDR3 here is CSARLVTEAFF. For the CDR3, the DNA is TGCAGTGCTAGACTTGTGACAGAAGCTTTCTTT.

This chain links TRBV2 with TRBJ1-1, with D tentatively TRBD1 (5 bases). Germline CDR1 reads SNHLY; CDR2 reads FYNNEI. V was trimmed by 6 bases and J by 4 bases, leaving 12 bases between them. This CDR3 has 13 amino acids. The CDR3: CASRDQGTTEAFF. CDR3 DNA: TGTGCCAGCAGGGATCAGGGAACCACTGAAGCTTTCTTT.

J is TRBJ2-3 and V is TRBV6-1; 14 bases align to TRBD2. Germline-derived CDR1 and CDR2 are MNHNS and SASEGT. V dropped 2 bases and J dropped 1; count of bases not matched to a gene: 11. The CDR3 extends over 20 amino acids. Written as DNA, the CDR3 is TGTGCCAGCAGTGAACGGAGGACTAGCGGGGGGATAAGGGGCACAGATACGCAGTATTTT. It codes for CASSERRTSGGIRGTDTQYF.

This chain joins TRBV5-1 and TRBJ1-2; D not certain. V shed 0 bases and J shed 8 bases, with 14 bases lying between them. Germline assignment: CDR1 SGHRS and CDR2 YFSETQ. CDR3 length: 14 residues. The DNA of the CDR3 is TGCGCCAGCAGCTTGGACGGGAGCGTTTGGGGCTACACCTTC. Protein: CASSLDGSVWGYTF. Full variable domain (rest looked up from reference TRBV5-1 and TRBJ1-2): KAGVTQTPRYLIKTRGQQVTLSCSPISGHRSVSWYQQTPGQGLQFLFEYFSETQRNKGNFPGRFSGRQFSNSRSEMNVSTLELGDSALYLCASSLDGSVWGYTFGSGTRLTVV.

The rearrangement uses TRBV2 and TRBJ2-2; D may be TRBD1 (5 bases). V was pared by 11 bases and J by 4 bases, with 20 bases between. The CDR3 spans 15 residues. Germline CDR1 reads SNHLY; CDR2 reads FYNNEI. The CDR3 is CASRPSGSPTGELFF. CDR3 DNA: TGTGCCTCCCGTCCGTCAGGGTCCCCCACCGGGGAGCTGTTTTTT. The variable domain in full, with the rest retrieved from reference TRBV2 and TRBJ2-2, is EPEVTQTPSHQVTQMGQEVILRCVPISNHLYFYWYRQILGQKVEFLVSFYNNEISEKSEIFDDQFSVERPDGSNFTLKIRSTKLEDSAMYFCASRPSGSPTGELFFGEGSRLTVL.

CDR3 residues: CASTETGVYGYTF. The CDR3 nucleotides are TGTGCCAGCACTGAGACAGGTGTCTATGGCTACACCTTC. The chain couples TRBV6-1 to TRBJ1-2, with TRBD1 as a possible D gene (6 bases). This CDR3 is 13 amino acids long. Germline V CDR1 and CDR2: MNHNS, SASEGT. Trimming pared 7 bases from V and 4 bases from J, leaving 13 bases between.

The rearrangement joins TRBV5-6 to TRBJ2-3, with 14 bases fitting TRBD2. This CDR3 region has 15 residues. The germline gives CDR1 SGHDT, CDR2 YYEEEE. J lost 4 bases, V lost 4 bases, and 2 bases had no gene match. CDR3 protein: CASSPGLAGADTQYF. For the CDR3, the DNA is TGTGCCAGCAGCCCGGGACTAGCGGGAGCAGATACGCAGTATTTT.

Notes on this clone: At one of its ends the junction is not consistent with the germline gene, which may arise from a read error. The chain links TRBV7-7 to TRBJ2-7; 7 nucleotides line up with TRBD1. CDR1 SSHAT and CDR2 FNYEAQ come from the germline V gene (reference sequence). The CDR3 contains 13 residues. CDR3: CASSLDRVDEQYF. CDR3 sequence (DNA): TGTGCTAGCAGCTTAGACAGGGTCGACGAGCAGTACTTC.

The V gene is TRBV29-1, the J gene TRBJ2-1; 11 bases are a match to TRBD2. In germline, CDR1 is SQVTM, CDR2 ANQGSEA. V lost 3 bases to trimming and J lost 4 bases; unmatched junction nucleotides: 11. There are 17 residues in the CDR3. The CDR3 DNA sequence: TGCAGCGTTGACTTATTAGCGGGAGGGTCAAAGTACAATGAGCAGTTCTTC. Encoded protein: CSVDLLAGGSKYNEQFF.

For the CDR3, the DNA is TGTGCCACCCGGACAGGGCTAGACTATGGCTACACCTTC. This sequence encodes CATRTGLDYGYTF. The chain links TRBV6-1 to TRBJ1-2, with 8 bases lining up with TRBD1. The CDR3 contains 13 residues. V was pared by 10 bases and J by 3 bases, with 7 bases of the junction left unmatched. CDR1 is MNHNS and CDR2 is SASEGT in the germline V gene.

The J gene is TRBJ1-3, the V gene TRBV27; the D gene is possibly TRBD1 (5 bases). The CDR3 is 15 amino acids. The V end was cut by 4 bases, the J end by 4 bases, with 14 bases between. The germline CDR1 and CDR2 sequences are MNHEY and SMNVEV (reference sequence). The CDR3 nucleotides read TGTGCCAGCAGTTCATCTGGGGCGCGGGGAAACACCATATATTTT. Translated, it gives CASSSSGARGNTIYF.

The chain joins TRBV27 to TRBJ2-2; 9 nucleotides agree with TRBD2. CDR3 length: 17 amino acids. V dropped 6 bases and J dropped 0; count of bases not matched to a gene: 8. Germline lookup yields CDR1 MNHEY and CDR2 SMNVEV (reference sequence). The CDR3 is CASRQRGDLANTGELFF. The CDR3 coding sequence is TGTGCCAGCAGACAGCGGGGGGACCTCGCGAACACCGGGGAGCTGTTTTTT.

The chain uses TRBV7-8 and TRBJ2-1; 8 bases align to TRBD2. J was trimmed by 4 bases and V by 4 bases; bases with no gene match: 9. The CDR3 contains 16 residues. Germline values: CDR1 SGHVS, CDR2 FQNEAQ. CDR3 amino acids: CASSSYRGGGYNEQFF. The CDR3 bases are TGTGCCAGCAGCTCCTATCGGGGGGGCGGGTACAATGAGCAGTTCTTC.

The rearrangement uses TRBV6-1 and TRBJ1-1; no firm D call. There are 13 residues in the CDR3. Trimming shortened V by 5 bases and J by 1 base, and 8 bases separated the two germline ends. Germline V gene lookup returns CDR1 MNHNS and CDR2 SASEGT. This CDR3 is CASSPTTNTEAFF. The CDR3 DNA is TGTGCCAGCAGTCCCACAACGAACACTGAAGCTTTCTTT.

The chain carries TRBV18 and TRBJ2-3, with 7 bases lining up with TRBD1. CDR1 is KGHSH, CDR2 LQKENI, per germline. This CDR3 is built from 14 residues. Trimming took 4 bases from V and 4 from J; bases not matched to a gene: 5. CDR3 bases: TGTGCCAGCTCACAAGACACAGGGGCAGATACGCAGTATTTT. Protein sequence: CASSQDTGADTQYF.

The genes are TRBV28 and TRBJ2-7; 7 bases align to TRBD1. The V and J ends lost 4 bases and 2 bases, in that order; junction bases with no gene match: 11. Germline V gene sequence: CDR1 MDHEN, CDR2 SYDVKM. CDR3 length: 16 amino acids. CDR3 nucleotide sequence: TGTGCCAGCAGTTCTCCTACGGACAGGCTGACCTACGAGCAGTACTTC. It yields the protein CASSSPTDRLTYEQYF.

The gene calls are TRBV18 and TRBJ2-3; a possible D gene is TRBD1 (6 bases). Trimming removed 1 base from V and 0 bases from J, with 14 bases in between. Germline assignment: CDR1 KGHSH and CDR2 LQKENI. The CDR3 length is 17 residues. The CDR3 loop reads CASSPQRGHDSTDTQYF. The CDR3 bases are TGTGCCAGCTCACCACAGAGGGGACACGATAGCACAGATACGCAGTATTTT.

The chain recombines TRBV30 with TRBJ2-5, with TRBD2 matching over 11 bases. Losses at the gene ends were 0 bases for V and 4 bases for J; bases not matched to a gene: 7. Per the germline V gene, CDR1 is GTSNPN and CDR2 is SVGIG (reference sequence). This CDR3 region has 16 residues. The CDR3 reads CAWSVQDSGRGETQYF. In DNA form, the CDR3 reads TGTGCCTGGAGTGTACAGGATAGCGGGAGGGGAGAGACCCAGTACTTC.

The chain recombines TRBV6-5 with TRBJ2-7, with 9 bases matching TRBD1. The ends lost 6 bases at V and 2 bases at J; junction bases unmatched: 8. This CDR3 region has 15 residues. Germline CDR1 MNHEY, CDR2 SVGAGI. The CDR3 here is CASRGEGTGPYEQYF. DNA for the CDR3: TGTGCCAGCAGAGGGGAGGGGACAGGGCCCTACGAGCAGTACTTC.

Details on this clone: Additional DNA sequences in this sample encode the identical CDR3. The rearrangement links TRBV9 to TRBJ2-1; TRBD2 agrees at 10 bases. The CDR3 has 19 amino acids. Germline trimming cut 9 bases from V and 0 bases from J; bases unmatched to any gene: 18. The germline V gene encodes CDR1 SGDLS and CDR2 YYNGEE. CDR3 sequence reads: CATLALAGALPSSYNEQFF. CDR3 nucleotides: TGTGCCACCCTCGCGCTAGCGGGGGCGCTACCGAGCTCCTACAATGAGCAGTTCTTC.

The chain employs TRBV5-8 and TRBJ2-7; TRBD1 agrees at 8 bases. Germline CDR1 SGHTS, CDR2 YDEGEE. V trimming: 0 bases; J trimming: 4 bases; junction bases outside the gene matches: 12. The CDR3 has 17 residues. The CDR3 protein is CASSLVPFGQGLYEQYF. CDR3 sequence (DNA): TGTGCCAGCAGCTTGGTACCCTTTGGACAGGGACTGTACGAGCAGTACTTC.

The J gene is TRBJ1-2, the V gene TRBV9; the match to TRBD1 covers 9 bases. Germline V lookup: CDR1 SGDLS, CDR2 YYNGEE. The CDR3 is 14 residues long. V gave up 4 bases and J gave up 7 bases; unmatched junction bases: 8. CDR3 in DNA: TGTGCCAGCAGCTTAGCGGGACAGGGCGCTGGCTACACCTTC. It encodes CASSLAGQGAGYTF. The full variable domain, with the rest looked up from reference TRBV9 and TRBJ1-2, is DSGVTQTPKHLITATGQRVTLRCSPRSGDLSVYWYQQSLDQGLQFLIQYYNGEERAKGNILERFSAQQFPDLHSELNLSSLELGDSALYFCASSLAGQGAGYTFGSGTRLTVV.

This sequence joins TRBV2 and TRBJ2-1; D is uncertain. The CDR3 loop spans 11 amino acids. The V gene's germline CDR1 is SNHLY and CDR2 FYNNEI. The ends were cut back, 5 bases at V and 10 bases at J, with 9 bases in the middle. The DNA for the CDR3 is TGTGCCAGCAGTCCCGGTCGGGAGCAGTTCTTC. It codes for CASSPGREQFF.